Presented here are 21 T cell receptor beta chains from one specimen sequenced in a study of blood T cell repertoires in COVID-19. TCRdb's copy holds only in-frame clones and misses some; the assay was immunoSEQ multiplex PCR. The table lists roughly 200,000 clones, 85% to 90% of them singletons. Sequencing was carried out using peripheral blood. These receptor sequences come from a man aged 50-59 years with acute or convalescent COVID-19.

The chain employs TRBV2 and TRBJ2-7; TRBD2 agrees at 11 bases. Unmatched junction bases numbered 9, after V lost 7 bases and J lost 1 base. Germline loops: CDR1 SNHLY, CDR2 FYNNEI. There are 16 residues in the CDR3. This chain's CDR3 is CASIGTSGKGSYEQYF. DNA of the CDR3: TGTGCCAGCATCGGGACTAGCGGCAAGGGGTCCTACGAGCAGTACTTC.

In its sample, this clone was seen a few times. The V call is TRBV2, the J call TRBJ1-1; D is ambiguous. V was pared by 5 bases and J by 3 bases, with 10 bases between. The CDR3 extends over 13 amino acids. CDR1 and CDR2 from the germline V gene are SNHLY and FYNNEI. As DNA, the CDR3 is TGTGCCAGCAGTCAGGACTCCTACACTGAAGCTTTCTTT. Translation: CASSQDSYTEAFF. Drawing the rest from reference TRBV2 and TRBJ1-1, the complete variable domain is EPEVTQTPSHQVTQMGQEVILRCVPISNHLYFYWYRQILGQKVEFLVSFYNNEISEKSEIFDDQFSVERPDGSNFTLKIRSTKLEDSAMYFCASSQDSYTEAFFGQGTRLTVV.

The chain employs TRBV28 and TRBJ2-2; D might be TRBD1 (8 bases). Trimming took off 6 bases at V and 3 bases at J, with 23 bases between the two ends. Germline V CDR1 and CDR2: MDHEN, SYDVKM. The length of the CDR3 is 18 residues. The DNA of the CDR3 is TGTGCCAGCAGCAATCCCTACAGGGGGAGGGGTGACACCGGGGAGCTGTTTTTT. Protein sequence: CASSNPYRGRGDTGELFF. The variable domain in full, with the rest retrieved from reference TRBV28 and TRBJ2-2, is DVKVTQSSRYLVKRTGEKVFLECVQDMDHENMFWYRQDPGLGLRLIYFSYDVKMKEKGDIPEGYSVSREKKERFSLILESASTNQTSMYLCASSNPYRGRGDTGELFFGEGSRLTVL.

CDR3 sequence reads: CAGSGSTDTQYF. CDR3 sequence (DNA): TGTGCGGGTAGCGGAAGCACAGATACGCAGTATTTT. The chain has TRBV28 and TRBJ2-3; tentative D call: TRBD2 (6 bases). The CDR3 is made up of 12 amino acids. Germline V lookup: CDR1 MDHEN, CDR2 SYDVKM.

The chain couples TRBV28 to TRBJ1-3; 7 bases are shared with TRBD1. After removal of 6 bases from V and 3 bases from J, the junction contained 8 bases not matched to a gene. Germline V gene sequence: CDR1 MDHEN, CDR2 SYDVKM. The CDR3 is made up of 15 amino acids. Written as DNA, the CDR3 is TGTGCCAGCAGGAGACAGGGAATCTATGGAAACACCATATATTTT. Translation gives CASRRQGIYGNTIYF.

V and J are TRBV2 and TRBJ1-2; D unresolved. Trimming took off 10 bases at V and 6 bases at J, with 24 bases between the two ends. CDR3 size: 15 residues. The V gene's germline CDR1 is SNHLY and CDR2 FYNNEI. Here the CDR3 DNA reads TGTGCCATTCGGACCCACCGGACTCAAGGAAATGGCTACACCTTC. It codes for CAIRTHRTQGNGYTF. Full variable domain (rest looked up from reference TRBV2 and TRBJ1-2): EPEVTQTPSHQVTQMGQEVILRCVPISNHLYFYWYRQILGQKVEFLVSFYNNEISEKSEIFDDQFSVERPDGSNFTLKIRSTKLEDSAMYFCAIRTHRTQGNGYTFGSGTRLTVV.

The CDR3 sequence is CASSLLDRAGTDTQYF. In nucleotides, the CDR3 is TGTGCCAGCAGCTTACTTGACAGGGCAGGCACAGATACGCAGTATTTT. The chain joins TRBV9 to TRBJ2-3; 7 nucleotides line up with TRBD1. Looked up from germline, CDR1 is SGDLS and CDR2 is YYNGEE. The CDR3 spans 16 residues. The V segment lost 4 bases and the J segment 1 base; nucleotides outside the gene matches: 9.

The chain combines TRBV29-1 with TRBJ1-4; no firm D call. The CDR3 sequence is 13 residues long. V was trimmed by 5 bases and J by 1 base, leaving 8 bases between them. The germline V gene encodes CDR1 SQVTM and CDR2 ANQGSEA. CDR3 region: CSVLGGTNEKLFF. The CDR3 DNA sequence: TGCAGCGTTCTAGGCGGAACTAATGAAAAACTGTTTTTT.

CDR3 nucleotide sequence: TGTGCCAGCAGTTTAGCCGGGAGTTTGTCCGGGGAGCTGTTTTTT. It is translated as CASSLAGSLSGELFF. The V gene is TRBV27, the J gene TRBJ2-2; D perhaps matches TRBD2 (6 bases). Trimming took 2 bases from V and 6 from J, leaving 13 bases between them. The CDR3 is made up of 15 amino acids. Germline assignment: CDR1 MNHEY and CDR2 SMNVEV (reference sequence).

V and J are TRBV10-3 and TRBJ1-6; D is perhaps TRBD1 (5 bases). V gave up 10 bases and J gave up 8 bases, with 15 bases separating them. The germline V gene has CDR1 ENHRY and CDR2 SYGVKD. The CDR3 length is 13 residues. The CDR3 here is CATQGLVDSPLHF. The CDR3 region has the DNA TGTGCCACCCAGGGCCTCGTGGATTCACCCCTCCACTTT.

This clone was seen only a few times. An end of the junction differs from the germline gene, which may be a read error. V is TRBV7-7 and J is TRBJ1-5; 12 nucleotides match TRBD1. CDR1 and CDR2 from the germline V gene are SSHAT and FNYEAQ (reference sequence). This CDR3 is built from 18 residues. CDR3 sequence (DNA): TGTGCTAGCAGCCCGGGACAGGGGGCCGGGCAAAGCAATCAGCCCCAGCATTTT. This sequence encodes CASSPGQGAGQSNQPQHF.

The table lists this clone with a count of one. The rearrangement joins TRBV2 to TRBJ2-4; 7 bases are a match to TRBD1. V trimming: 7 bases; J trimming: 8 bases; junction bases outside the gene matches: 17. This CDR3 spans 16 amino acids. CDR1 and CDR2 from the germline V gene are SNHLY and FYNNEI. CDR3 bases: TGTGCCAGCAAAACCCCAGGGGGATCGGATCGGGACATTCAGTACTTC. Translation: CASKTPGGSDRDIQYF. Complete variable domain (other parts from reference TRBV2 and TRBJ2-4): EPEVTQTPSHQVTQMGQEVILRCVPISNHLYFYWYRQILGQKVEFLVSFYNNEISEKSEIFDDQFSVERPDGSNFTLKIRSTKLEDSAMYFCASKTPGGSDRDIQYFGAGTRLSVL.

This clone was counted a single time. The V call is TRBV4-3, the J call TRBJ1-6; D not resolved. The CDR3 contains 14 residues. Germline V CDR1 and CDR2: LGHNA, YSLEER. V was pared by 4 bases and J by 6 bases, with 10 bases between. CDR3 nucleotide sequence: TGCGCCAGCAGCCCCGGACTTACTAATTCACCCCTCCACTTT. Encoded protein: CASSPGLTNSPLHF.

The chain uses TRBV9 and TRBJ2-7; 9 positions match TRBD2. V shed 4 bases and J 3 bases; nucleotides not matched to a gene: 8. CDR1 SGDLS and CDR2 YYNGEE come from the germline V gene. CDR3 length: 15 amino acids. CDR3 region: CASSPGLALNYEQYF. Here the CDR3 DNA reads TGTGCCAGCAGCCCAGGACTAGCGCTTAACTACGAGCAGTACTTC.

This clone was detected only a few times. J is TRBJ2-3 and V is TRBV10-3, with 8 bases identical to TRBD1. Per germline, CDR1 ENHRY and CDR2 SYGVKD. V trimming: 6 bases; J trimming: 5 bases; junction bases outside the gene matches: 7. The CDR3 spans 14 residues. The CDR3 bases are TGTGCCATCAGGCCAGGGGGCTTTGAAGATACGCAGTATTTT. Its protein is CAIRPGGFEDTQYF.

The rearrangement joins TRBV6-5 to TRBJ1-1, with D unclear. The CDR3 length is 13 residues. V was cut by 4 bases and J by 6 bases, with 12 bases left in between. CDR1 and CDR2 from the germline V gene are MNHEY and SVGAGI. CDR3 coding DNA: TGTGCCAGCAGTTTAGGGAGTGGATCTGAAGCTTTCTTT. Translating gives CASSLGSGSEAFF.

Of note for this clone: The junction and the germline gene differ at one end; a read error may be behind it. The chain recombines TRBV7-7 with TRBJ2-5, with TRBD1 matching 9 bases. The CDR3 contains 15 residues. Germline V lookup: CDR1 SSHAT, CDR2 FNYEAQ (reference sequence). The CDR3 region has the DNA TGTGCTAGCAGCCCAACCGGGACAGGGATAGAGACCCAGTACTTC. Translation: CASSPTGTGIETQYF.

The chain has TRBV15 and TRBJ2-1, with TRBD1 identical over 7 bases. Looked up from germline, CDR1 is LNHNV and CDR2 is YYDKDF (reference sequence). The CDR3 is 15 residues long. The V and J ends lost 5 bases and 4 bases, in that order; junction bases with no gene match: 8. DNA of the CDR3: TGTGCCACCAGCTCCGGGACAGAACATTACAATGAGCAGTTCTTC. Translated, it gives CATSSGTEHYNEQFF.

This chain uses TRBV28 with TRBJ1-1, with D possibly being TRBD1 (5 bases). Trimming removed 3 bases at V and 4 bases at J, with 15 bases between. The CDR3 is 15 residues long. Germline CDR1 reads MDHEN; CDR2 reads SYDVKM. The CDR3 sequence is CASSFNSGRITEAFF. CDR3 in DNA: TGTGCCAGCAGTTTTAATTCAGGGAGGATCACTGAAGCTTTCTTT.

The V gene is TRBV29-1, the J gene TRBJ2-3; 11 bases map to TRBD2. The germline CDR1 and CDR2 sequences are SQVTM and ANQGSEA. CDR3 length: 15 amino acids. With 7 bases clipped from V and 6 bases from J, the junction kept 12 bases outside the gene matches. Here the CDR3 DNA reads TGCAGCGCAGAAATAGCGGGAGGGCCTACCGATACGCAGTATTTT. Translating gives CSAEIAGGPTDTQYF.

A few counts support this clone. The chain recombines TRBV5-4 with TRBJ2-1; 9 bases map to TRBD2. From germline, CDR1 is SGHNT and CDR2 YYREEE (reference sequence). The J segment lost 7 bases and the V segment lost 2 bases, leaving 22 bases of the junction unmatched. The CDR3 is 20 amino acids. The CDR3 loop is CASSFYGLSRRGGFRNEQFF. The DNA of the CDR3 is TGTGCCAGCAGCTTTTACGGGTTGAGTAGGCGGGGGGGCTTCCGGAATGAGCAGTTCTTC.